This passage covers 25 T cell receptor beta chains from one sample sequenced in a study of T cell responses to AZD1222 COVID-19 vaccine. Assay: immunoSEQ multiplex PCR; the TCRdb copy retains only in-frame clones and omits some. The table records just over 8,000 clones, 88% of them present only once. The starting material was peripheral blood, obtained 28 days after the second AZD1222 dose. All receptors come from an adult who received the AZD1222 COVID-19 vaccine.

The V call is TRBV6-5, the J call TRBJ1-2; 8 bases line up with TRBD1. The CDR3 sequence is 14 residues long. The germline CDR1 and CDR2 sequences are MNHEY and SVGAGI. The junction had 11 bases not matched to a gene; V was cut back by 6 bases and J by 8 bases. CDR3 residues: CASSVPGQGDGYTF. CDR3 coding DNA: TGTGCCAGCAGCGTCCCAGGACAGGGTGACGGCTACACCTTC.

The chain uses TRBV9 and TRBJ1-2; D uncertain. This CDR3 is 12 amino acids long. The V gene's germline CDR1 is SGDLS and CDR2 YYNGEE. The germline V and J ends were trimmed by 2 bases and 4 bases, with 6 bases remaining between them. In DNA, the CDR3 is TGTGCCAGCAGCGTGCCCCCCTATGGCTACACCTTC. This encodes CASSVPPYGYTF.

DNA for the CDR3: TGTGCCAGCAACGCGGCCGGCGTAAGCACAGATACGCAGTATTTT. Its translation: CASNAAGVSTDTQYF. This rearrangement joins TRBV6-5 to TRBJ2-3; no clear D gene. V dropped 7 bases and J dropped 0 bases, with 14 bases sitting between them. This CDR3 has 15 amino acids. Germline lookup yields CDR1 MNHEY and CDR2 SVGAGI.

This clone was observed a handful of times. The rearrangement joins TRBV19 to TRBJ2-1; the D gene is possibly TRBD2 (5 bases). The length of the CDR3 is 14 residues. The germline gives CDR1 LNHDA, CDR2 SQIVND (reference sequence). Between the trimmed V and J ends, which lost 3 bases and 5 bases, there was a span of 11 bases. CDR3 sequence reads: CASSIQRRDNEQFF. The CDR3 bases are TGTGCCAGTAGTATTCAGCGGCGGGACAATGAGCAGTTCTTC.

The J gene is TRBJ2-3, the V gene TRBV4-3; D gene uncertain. Germline CDR1 is LGHNA and CDR2 is YSLEER. CDR3 length equals 14 residues. Deletions cut 2 bases from V and 3 bases from J, with 9 bases between. CDR3 nucleotides: TGCGCCAGCAGCCAAAAGGTAACGACAGATACGCAGTATTTT. This sequence encodes CASSQKVTTDTQYF.

V is TRBV28 and J is TRBJ2-7; D might be TRBD1 or TRBD2, each matching 5 bases. The V end was cut by 8 bases, the J end by 3 bases, with 20 bases between. The CDR3 covers 15 residues. The germline V gene encodes CDR1 MDHEN and CDR2 SYDVKM. The CDR3 protein is CASLGVGTADYEQYF. For the CDR3, the DNA is TGTGCCAGCTTGGGGGTGGGGACGGCCGACTACGAGCAGTACTTC.

This clone has just one count. The chain uses TRBV19 and TRBJ2-7, with D unresolved. The germline CDR1 and CDR2 sequences are LNHDA and SQIVND (reference sequence). Trimming removed 9 bases at V and 0 bases at J, with 9 bases between. This CDR3 spans 12 amino acids. The CDR3 is CASRPNSYEQYF. The CDR3 DNA is TGTGCCAGCAGACCGAACTCCTACGAGCAGTACTTC. The full variable domain, rest sourced from reference TRBV19 and TRBJ2-7, is DGGITQSPKYLFRKEGQNVTLSCEQNLNHDAMYWYRQDPGQGLRLIYYSQIVNDFQKGDIAEGYSVSREKKESFPLTVTSAQKNPTAFYLCASRPNSYEQYFGPGTRLTVT.

The chain uses TRBV7-6 and TRBJ2-7, with 9 bases that match TRBD2. There are 15 residues in the CDR3. Germline V gives CDR1 SGHVS, CDR2 FNYEAQ. The trim removed 6 bases at V and 3 bases at J, leaving 9 bases unmatched. CDR3 sequence reads: CASSGRSGRIYEQYF. CDR3 in DNA: TGTGCCAGCAGTGGCCGGAGCGGGAGGATCTACGAGCAGTACTTC.

The V and J genes are TRBV30 and TRBJ2-5, with 10 bases that match TRBD2. Germline trimming cut 0 bases from V and 5 bases from J; bases unmatched to any gene: 9. Germline V gives CDR1 GTSNPN, CDR2 SVGIG (reference sequence). The CDR3 spans 16 residues. CDR3 nucleotides: TGTGCCTGGAGTGTACTCCCAGCGGGAGGGCTGGAGACCCAGTACTTC. This gives the protein CAWSVLPAGGLETQYF.

CDR3 DNA sequence: TGTGCCAGCAGCCCGACAGGGGGTAGCAATCAGCCCCAGCATTTT. Translation: CASSPTGGSNQPQHF. The chain joins TRBV7-2 to TRBJ1-5, with TRBD1 identical over 9 bases. CDR3 length: 15 residues. CDR1 SGHTA and CDR2 FQGNSA come from the germline V gene. Unmatched junction bases numbered 2, after V lost 5 bases and J lost 0 bases.

The chain employs TRBV12-3 or TRBV12-4 and TRBJ1-6; TRBD1 might be the D (6 bases). Trimming shortened V by 3 bases and J by 12 bases, and 9 bases separated the two germline ends. The CDR3 spans 12 residues. DNA of the CDR3: TGTGCCAGCAGTTTCCAGGGGTTACCCCTCCACTTT. It yields the protein CASSFQGLPLHF.

The chain has TRBV5-4 and TRBJ2-3, with TRBD1 identical over 7 bases. This CDR3 comprises 15 residues. With 4 bases clipped from V and 1 base from J, the junction kept 6 bases outside the gene matches. The germline V gene encodes CDR1 SGHNT and CDR2 YYREEE (reference sequence). DNA of the CDR3: TGTGCCAGCAGCCCTGGGACAGTTCGCACAGATACGCAGTATTTT. Residues: CASSPGTVRTDTQYF. Based on the CDR3 plus reference TRBV5-4 and TRBJ2-3, the full variable domain is ETGVTQSPTHLIKTRGQQVTLRCSSQSGHNTVSWYQQALGQGPQFIFQYYREEENGRGNFPPRFSGLQFPNYSSELNVNALELDDSALYLCASSPGTVRTDTQYFGPGTRLTVL.

The chain carries TRBV10-3 and TRBJ1-2, with TRBD1 matching 7 bases. Unmatched junction bases numbered 8, after V lost 3 bases and J lost 4 bases. Germline V gene data show CDR1 as ENHRY and CDR2 as SYGVKD. The CDR3 has 15 residues. The CDR3 loop reads CAISETGTAGYGYTF. CDR3 DNA sequence: TGTGCCATCAGTGAAACCGGGACAGCAGGCTATGGCTACACCTTC.

The chain carries TRBV6-5 and TRBJ1-2, with D perhaps matching TRBD1 (5 bases). This CDR3 has 13 amino acids. Germline CDR1 is MNHEY and CDR2 is SVGAGI. Trimming cost V 6 bases and J 8 bases, with 16 bases left between them. This CDR3 reads CASSSRPPGGYTF. In DNA, the CDR3 is TGTGCCAGCAGCTCCCGCCCACCAGGGGGCTACACCTTC.

This chain joins TRBV5-1 and TRBJ1-2; 10 positions agree with TRBD1. The CDR3 sequence is 17 residues long. Per germline, CDR1 SGHRS and CDR2 YFSETQ. J was trimmed by 6 bases and V by 2 bases; bases with no gene match: 13. The CDR3 DNA sequence: TGCGCCAGCAGCTTTAGTCCCCCCCAGACAGGGGGCAATGGCTACACCTTC. Protein product: CASSFSPPQTGGNGYTF.

The rearrangement joins TRBV11-3 to TRBJ2-1; 8 positions match TRBD2. V lost 1 base and J lost 6; bases outside the gene matches: 5. The CDR3 loop spans 15 amino acids. CDR1 SGHNT and CDR2 YENEEA come from the germline V gene. This CDR3 is CASSLVSGKGNEQFF. CDR3 bases: TGTGCCAGCAGCTTAGTTAGCGGGAAGGGCAATGAGCAGTTCTTC.

V and J are TRBV9 and TRBJ1-5; 7 bases line up with TRBD1. CDR3 length equals 16 residues. Germline V gene sequence: CDR1 SGDLS, CDR2 YYNGEE. Trimming removed 4 bases from V and 4 bases from J; junction bases left unmatched: 11. The CDR3, as DNA: TGTGCCAGCAGCAAAGGGGGGGACAGTAGGAATCAGCCCCAGCATTTT. Translation gives CASSKGGDSRNQPQHF.

This chain connects TRBV5-1 to TRBJ2-7, with 10 bases identical to TRBD2. This CDR3 region has 16 residues. The germline gives CDR1 SGHRS, CDR2 YFSETQ. V dropped 3 bases and J dropped 0; count of bases not matched to a gene: 6. For the CDR3, the DNA is TGCGCCAGCAGCTGGACCACTAGCGGGGTCTCCTACGAGCAGTACTTC. Protein: CASSWTTSGVSYEQYF.

The rearrangement links TRBV5-1 to TRBJ2-7, with 7 bases that match TRBD1. This CDR3 comprises 12 residues. V shed 7 bases and J 0 bases; nucleotides not matched to a gene: 1. Germline values: CDR1 SGHRS, CDR2 YFSETQ. Written as DNA, the CDR3 is TGCGCCAGCGGGGACAGCTCCTACGAGCAGTACTTC. It specifies CASGDSSYEQYF.

The rearrangement joins TRBV7-2 to TRBJ2-5, with 11 bases matching TRBD1. Germline CDR1 SGHTA, CDR2 FQGNSA. Trimming removed 7 bases from V and 2 bases from J; junction bases left unmatched: 3. CDR3 length equals 14 residues. CDR3 nucleotides: TGTGCCAGCAAAGGGACAGGGGGTCAAGAGACCCAGTACTTC. It codes for CASKGTGGQETQYF.

This chain links TRBV21-1 with TRBJ1-1. TRBV21-1 is designated a pseudogene. The CDR3 is 14 amino acids. The CDR3, as DNA: TGTGCCAGCAGCAATGGGGAGGGGACAACTGAAGCTTTCTTT. This translates into CASSNGEGTTEAFF.

The chain joins TRBV5-8 to TRBJ1-5; 7 bases map to TRBD1. The CDR3 loop spans 13 amino acids. Losses at the gene ends were 4 bases for V and 6 bases for J; bases not matched to a gene: 4. Germline-derived CDR1 and CDR2 are SGHTS and YDEGEE. The CDR3 protein is CASSPQGVQPQHF. CDR3 in DNA: TGTGCCAGCAGCCCCCAGGGGGTTCAGCCCCAGCATTTT.

The V and J genes are TRBV12-2 and TRBJ2-4; the D segment call TRBD2 is taken from the table without a DNA check. TRBV12-2 counts as a pseudogene. This CDR3 has 17 residues. The CDR3 DNA reads TGTGCAAGTCCCCGGGGTCATTCGGGGGAGCCAGAAAACATTCAGTACTTC. Protein product: CASPRGHSGEPENIQYF.

The chain employs TRBV7-9 and TRBJ2-7; 8 positions match TRBD2. The trim removed 1 base at V and 6 bases at J, leaving 8 bases unmatched. The CDR3 runs to 15 residues. CDR1 is SEHNR, CDR2 FQNEAQ, per germline (reference sequence). The CDR3 loop is CASSLVLAGLSEQYF. Written as DNA, the CDR3 is TGTGCCAGCAGCTTAGTCTTAGCGGGGTTGAGCGAGCAGTACTTC.

The chain couples TRBV3-1 (or the pseudogene TRBV3-2) to TRBJ1-2, with a tentative D call TRBD1 (5 bases). The CDR3 length is 15 residues. CDR1 and CDR2 (germline): LGHDT, YNNKEL (reference sequence). Trimming pared 1 base from V and 3 bases from J, leaving 12 bases between. The CDR3: CASSQVTGGDYGYTF. CDR3 DNA sequence: TGTGCCAGCAGCCAAGTAACCGGGGGGGACTATGGCTACACCTTC.